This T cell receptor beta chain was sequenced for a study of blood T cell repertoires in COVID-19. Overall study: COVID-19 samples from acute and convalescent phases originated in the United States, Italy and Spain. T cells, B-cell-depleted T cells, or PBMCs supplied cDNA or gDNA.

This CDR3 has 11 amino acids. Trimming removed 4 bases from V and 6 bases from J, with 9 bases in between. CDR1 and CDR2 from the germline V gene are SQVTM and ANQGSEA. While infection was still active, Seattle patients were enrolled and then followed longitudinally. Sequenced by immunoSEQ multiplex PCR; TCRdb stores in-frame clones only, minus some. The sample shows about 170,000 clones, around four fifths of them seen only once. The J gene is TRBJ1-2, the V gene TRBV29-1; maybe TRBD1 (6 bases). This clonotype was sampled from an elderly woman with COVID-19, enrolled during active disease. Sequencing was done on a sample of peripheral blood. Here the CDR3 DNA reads TGCAGCGTTGGGGGGCATGATGGCTACACCTTC. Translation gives CSVGGHDGYTF.